This T cell receptor (beta chain) derives from a study of siplizumab effects on memory and regulatory T cells. Germline lookup yields CDR1 SGHKS and CDR2 YYEKEE (reference sequence). V was pared by 2 bases and J by 7 bases, with 10 bases between. The CDR3 contains 13 residues. Per individual sample, 95,000 to 100,000 TCR templates were assayed. Assay used: immunoSEQ multiplex PCR; TCRdb lists only in-frame clones, some missing. The sample holds about 94,000 clones; about 93% are singletons and the top ten take approximately 0.31%. What was sequenced was non-Treg CD4+ T cells sorted from blood. This sequence originates from a human donor in good health. The chain links TRBV5-5 to TRBJ2-1; D uncertain. Here the CDR3 reads CASSFLGVNEQFF. The CDR3 nucleotides are TGTGCCAGCAGCTTTCTGGGTGTGAATGAGCAGTTCTTC.